This T cell receptor beta chain was captured by sequencing in a study of cytomegalovirus exposure and HLA in healthy donors. The CDR3 has 15 amino acids. The V gene end was trimmed by 4 bases and the J gene end by 1 base; junction bases not matched to a gene: 1. Germline values: CDR1 MDHEN, CDR2 SYDVKM. Produced via immunoSEQ multiplex PCR; TCRdb's table is partial and in-frame only. The data show 100,000 to 150,000 clones, almost 90% seen once. Only a few counts were recorded for this clone. This TCR was sampled from a man younger than 40 in good health and CMV-seronegative. The chain has TRBV28 and TRBJ1-5; 10 bases align to TRBD1. Sequences were obtained from PBMCs. In DNA form, the CDR3 reads TGTGCCAGCAGTTGGGGACAGGGGAGCAATCAGCCCCAGCATTTT. Translated: CASSWGQGSNQPQHF.